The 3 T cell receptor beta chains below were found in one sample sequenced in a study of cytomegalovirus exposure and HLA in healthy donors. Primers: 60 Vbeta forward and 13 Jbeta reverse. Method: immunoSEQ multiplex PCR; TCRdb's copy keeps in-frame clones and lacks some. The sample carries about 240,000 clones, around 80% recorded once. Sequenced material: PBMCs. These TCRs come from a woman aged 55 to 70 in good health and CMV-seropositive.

The CDR3 sequence: CASQEVVLRAKNIQYF. DNA of the CDR3: TGTGCCAGTCAGGAGGTGGTGCTGCGGGCCAAAAACATTCAGTACTTC. The chain is built from TRBV28 and TRBJ2-4; weak D call: TRBD2 (5 bases). The CDR3 sequence is 16 residues long. Trimming stripped 9 bases from V and 1 base from J, with 19 bases between. CDR1 is MDHEN and CDR2 is SYDVKM in the germline V gene.

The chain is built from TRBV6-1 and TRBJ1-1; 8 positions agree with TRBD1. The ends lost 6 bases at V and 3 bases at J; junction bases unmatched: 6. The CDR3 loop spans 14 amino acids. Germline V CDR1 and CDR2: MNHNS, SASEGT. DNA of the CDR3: TGTGCCAGCAGCGGACAGGGCGAGTACACTGAAGCTTTCTTT. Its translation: CASSGQGEYTEAFF.

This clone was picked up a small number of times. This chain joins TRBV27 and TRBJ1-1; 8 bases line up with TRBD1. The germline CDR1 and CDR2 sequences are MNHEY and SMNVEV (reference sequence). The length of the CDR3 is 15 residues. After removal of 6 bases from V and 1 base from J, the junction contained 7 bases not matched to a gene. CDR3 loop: CASRQGARGNTEAFF. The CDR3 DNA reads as TGTGCCAGCAGGCAGGGGGCGAGGGGGAACACTGAAGCTTTCTTT.